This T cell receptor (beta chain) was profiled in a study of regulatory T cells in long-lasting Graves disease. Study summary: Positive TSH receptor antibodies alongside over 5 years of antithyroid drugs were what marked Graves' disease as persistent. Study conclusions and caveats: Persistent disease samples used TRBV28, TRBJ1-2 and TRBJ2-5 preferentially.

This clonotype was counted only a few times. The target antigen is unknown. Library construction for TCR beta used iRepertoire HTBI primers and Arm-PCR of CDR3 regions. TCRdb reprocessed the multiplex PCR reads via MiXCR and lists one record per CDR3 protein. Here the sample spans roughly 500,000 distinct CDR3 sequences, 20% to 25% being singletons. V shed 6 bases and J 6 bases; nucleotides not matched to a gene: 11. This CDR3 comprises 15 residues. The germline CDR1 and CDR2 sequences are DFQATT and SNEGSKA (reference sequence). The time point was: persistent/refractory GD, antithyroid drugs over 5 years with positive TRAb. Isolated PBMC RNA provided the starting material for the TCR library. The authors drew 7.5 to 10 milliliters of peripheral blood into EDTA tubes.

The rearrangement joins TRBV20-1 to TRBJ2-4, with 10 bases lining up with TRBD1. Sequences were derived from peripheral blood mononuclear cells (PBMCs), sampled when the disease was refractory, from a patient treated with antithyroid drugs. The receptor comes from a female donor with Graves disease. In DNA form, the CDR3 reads TGCAGTGCCCTGAACCCCTGGGACAGGGGAAACATTCAGTACTTC. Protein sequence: CSALNPWDRGNIQYF.